The 9 T cell receptor beta chains below come from one sample, sequenced in a study of blood T cell repertoires in COVID-19. The repertoire was sequenced with immunoSEQ multiplex PCR; TCRdb's copy has only in-frame clones and lacks some. The sample carries about 140,000 clones, around 83% recorded once. Material: peripheral blood. The receptors originated from a woman of 80 years or more with acute or convalescent COVID-19.

This chain connects TRBV5-1 to TRBJ1-4; 8 nucleotides agree with TRBD1. Germline-derived CDR1 and CDR2 are SGHRS and YFSETQ. CDR3 length: 16 residues. Trimming removed 0 bases from V and 7 bases from J; junction bases left unmatched: 8. The CDR3 is CASSLVGQGLGEKLFF. The CDR3 bases are TGCGCCAGCAGCTTGGTTGGACAGGGCTTAGGTGAAAAACTGTTTTTT. The full variable domain, with the rest looked up from reference TRBV5-1 and TRBJ1-4, is KAGVTQTPRYLIKTRGQQVTLSCSPISGHRSVSWYQQTPGQGLQFLFEYFSETQRNKGNFPGRFSGRQFSNSRSEMNVSTLELGDSALYLCASSLVGQGLGEKLFFGSGTQLSVL.

The chain joins TRBV28 to TRBJ1-1; tentatively, D is TRBD1 (5 bases). The CDR3 has 15 residues. CDR1 and CDR2 from the germline V gene are MDHEN and SYDVKM. Between the trimmed V and J ends, which lost 3 bases and 4 bases, there was a span of 15 bases. The DNA of the CDR3 is TGTGCCAGCAGTTTTGTCGGGGGATGGAGCACTGAAGCTTTCTTT. Its translation: CASSFVGGWSTEAFF.

This chain connects TRBV29-1 to TRBJ2-1; possible D gene TRBD1, 6 bases. This CDR3 is 16 amino acids long. The V gene lost 7 bases and the J gene lost 4 bases, with 23 bases spanning the gap. Germline V CDR1 and CDR2: SQVTM, ANQGSEA. For the CDR3, the DNA is TGCAGCGCCTCTAGGACAGCGGAACTTTGGTACAATGAGCAGTTCTTC. This gives the protein CSASRTAELWYNEQFF.

This clone was counted a few times. The chain carries TRBV30 and TRBJ2-1, with D tentatively TRBD2 (5 bases). This CDR3 region has 15 residues. V was shortened by 4 bases and J by 10 bases, with 23 bases between the two germline ends. Germline V gene sequence: CDR1 GTSNPN, CDR2 SVGIG (reference sequence). CDR3 in amino acids: CAWTPRSRPGGEQFF. The CDR3 DNA is TGTGCCTGGACTCCTAGGAGTCGTCCCGGCGGGGAGCAGTTCTTC.

A remark on this clone: Other DNA sequences within the sample encode an identical CDR3. J is TRBJ1-2 and V is TRBV18; 7 positions match TRBD1. The germline V gene has CDR1 KGHSH and CDR2 LQKENI. J was trimmed by 3 bases and V by 3 bases; bases with no gene match: 1. This CDR3 comprises 13 residues. The DNA of the CDR3 is TGTGCCAGCTCACCCACAGGGGACTATGGCTACACCTTC. Translating it yields CASSPTGDYGYTF. The full variable domain, completed using reference TRBV18 and TRBJ1-2, is NAGVMQNPRHLVRRRGQEARLRCSPMKGHSHVYWYRQLPEEGLKFMVYLQKENIIDESGMPKERFSAEFPKEGPSILRIQQVVRGDSAAYFCASSPTGDYGYTFGSGTRLTVV.

V gene TRBV18 combines with J gene TRBJ2-5; 11 bases agree with TRBD2. The CDR3 has 15 residues. Trimming took 3 bases from V and 5 from J; bases not matched to a gene: 5. Germline V CDR1 and CDR2: KGHSH, LQKENI. The CDR3 loop reads CASSPTSGVGETQYF. CDR3 nucleotides: TGTGCCAGCTCACCGACTAGCGGGGTCGGGGAGACCCAGTACTTC.

The chain links TRBV4-1 to TRBJ1-1, with TRBD1 identical over 8 bases. From germline, CDR1 is MGHRA and CDR2 YSYEKL. Trimming removed 0 bases from V and 11 bases from J; junction bases left unmatched: 8. The CDR3 covers 14 residues. CDR3 DNA: TGCGCCAGCAGCCAAGAGCCCCAGGGGGCTTTCGCTTTCTTT. Residues: CASSQEPQGAFAFF.

The gene calls are TRBV7-3 and TRBJ2-5; no firm D call. V was clipped by 2 bases and J by 1 base, with 8 bases between them. The CDR3 is made up of 14 amino acids. Germline V gives CDR1 SGHTA, CDR2 FQGTGA. Written as DNA, the CDR3 is TGTGCCAGCAGCTTATCTGGCAGCCAAGAGACCCAGTACTTC. This sequence encodes CASSLSGSQETQYF.

The chain links TRBV28 to TRBJ1-4; 11 bases match TRBD1. V shed 3 bases, J shed 8 bases, and the junction held 8 bases outside the gene matches. Looked up from germline, CDR1 is MDHEN and CDR2 is SYDVKM. The CDR3 has 16 residues. CDR3 protein: CASSFGTGGAGEKLFF. Written as DNA, the CDR3 is TGTGCCAGCAGTTTCGGGACAGGGGGAGCGGGGGAAAAACTGTTTTTT.